The present entry profiles one T cell receptor (beta chain) with its context. Its target is unknown. It was with a sample-barcoded 5' primer and a J-beta primer mix that a second PCR of roughly 7 to 12 cycles was run. TCRdb reanalysed the 5' RACE reads using MiXCR and keeps one entry per CDR3 protein. The table includes some 640,000 distinct CDR3 sequences, approximately 50% detected once. These data come from a study of blood T cells in healthy people across ages. Findings and limits, study-wide: The unsorted PBMCs prevented any conclusive comparison of naive versus antigen-experienced cells.

Per germline, CDR1 DFQATT and CDR2 SNEGSKA (reference sequence). The germline V and J ends were trimmed by 1 base and 5 bases, with 1 base remaining between them. The CDR3 has 10 residues. This TCR was sampled from a woman in her sixties in good health. V usage is TRBV20-1 and J usage is TRBJ2-3; D not resolved. Input material: blood. The CDR3 sequence: CSARGDTQYF. The CDR3 coding sequence is TGCAGTGCTAGAGGAGATACGCAGTATTTT.